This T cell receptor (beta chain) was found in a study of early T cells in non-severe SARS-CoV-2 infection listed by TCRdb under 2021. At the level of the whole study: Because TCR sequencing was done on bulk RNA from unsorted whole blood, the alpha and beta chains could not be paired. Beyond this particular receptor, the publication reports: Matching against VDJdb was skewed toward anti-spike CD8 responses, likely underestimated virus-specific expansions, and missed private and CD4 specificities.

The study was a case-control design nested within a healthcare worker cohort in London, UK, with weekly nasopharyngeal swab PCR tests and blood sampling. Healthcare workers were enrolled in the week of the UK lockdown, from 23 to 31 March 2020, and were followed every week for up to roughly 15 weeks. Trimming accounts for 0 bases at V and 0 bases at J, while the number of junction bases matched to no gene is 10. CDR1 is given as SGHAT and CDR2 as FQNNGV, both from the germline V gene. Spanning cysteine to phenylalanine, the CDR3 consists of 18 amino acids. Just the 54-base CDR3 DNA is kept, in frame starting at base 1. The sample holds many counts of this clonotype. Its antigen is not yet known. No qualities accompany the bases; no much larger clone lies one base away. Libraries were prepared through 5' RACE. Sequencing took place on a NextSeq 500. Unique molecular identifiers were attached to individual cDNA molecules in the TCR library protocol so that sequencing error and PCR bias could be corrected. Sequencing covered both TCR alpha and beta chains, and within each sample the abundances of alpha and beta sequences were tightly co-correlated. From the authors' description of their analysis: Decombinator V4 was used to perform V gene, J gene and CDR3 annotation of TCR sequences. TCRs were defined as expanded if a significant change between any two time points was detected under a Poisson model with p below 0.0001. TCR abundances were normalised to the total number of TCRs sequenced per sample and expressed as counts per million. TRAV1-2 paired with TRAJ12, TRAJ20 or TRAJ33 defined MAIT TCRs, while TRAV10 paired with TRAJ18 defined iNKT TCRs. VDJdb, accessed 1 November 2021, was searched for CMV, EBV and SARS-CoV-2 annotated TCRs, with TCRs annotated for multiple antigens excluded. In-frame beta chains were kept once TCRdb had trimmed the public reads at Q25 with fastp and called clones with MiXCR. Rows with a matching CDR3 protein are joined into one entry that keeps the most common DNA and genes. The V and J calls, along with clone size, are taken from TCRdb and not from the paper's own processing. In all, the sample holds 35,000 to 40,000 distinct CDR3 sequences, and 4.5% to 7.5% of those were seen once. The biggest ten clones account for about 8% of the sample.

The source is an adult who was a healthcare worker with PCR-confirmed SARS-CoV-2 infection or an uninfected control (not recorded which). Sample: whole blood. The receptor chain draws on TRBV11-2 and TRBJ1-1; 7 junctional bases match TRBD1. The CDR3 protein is CASSLETPWTGMNTEAFF. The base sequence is TGTGCCAGCAGCTTAGAGACTCCCTGGACAGGAATGAACACTGAAGCTTTCTTT.